The 13 T cell receptor beta chains below come from one sample, sequenced in a study of T-cell memory formation after mild COVID-19. TCRdb re-analysed the 5' RACE reads in MiXCR, keeping a single row per CDR3 protein. Of under 300,000 distinct CDR3 sequences detected, over 15% appear once; the ten largest clones hold around 3.8%. The source material was PBMCs or a T cell subset sorted from them (not recorded which). These receptors were taken from a man between 18 and 35 years old who had mild COVID-19 (a few samples of this study predate the infection). Cell type and time point are not known.

The chain carries TRBV3-1 and TRBJ2-1; D uncertain. The CDR3 consists of 14 residues. The V gene lost 1 base and the J gene lost 5 bases, with 9 bases spanning the gap. Germline CDR1 LGHDT, CDR2 YNNKEL (reference sequence). The CDR3 sequence: CASSQVPENNEQFF. Written as DNA, the CDR3 is TGTGCCAGCAGCCAAGTCCCAGAAAACAATGAGCAGTTCTTC.

This sequence joins TRBV7-9 and TRBJ2-6; D gene unclear. Germline V gene sequence: CDR1 SEHNR, CDR2 FQNEAQ (reference sequence). This CDR3 contains 17 residues. The V end lost 6 bases, the J end lost 2 bases, and 17 bases lay between the germline ends. The CDR3, as DNA: TGTGCCAGCAGTACCCCCGGCGGTCGGCCTGGGGCCAACGTCCTGACTTTC. It is translated as CASSTPGGRPGANVLTF.

This clonotype came up a few times. The chain has TRBV3-1 and TRBJ2-5; D remains unclear. V was shortened by 2 bases and J by 1 base, with 2 bases between the two germline ends. CDR3 length equals 12 residues. Germline CDR1 LGHDT, CDR2 YNNKEL (reference sequence). The CDR3 nucleotides read TGTGCCAGCAGCCAATCCCAAGAGACCCAGTACTTC. It yields the protein CASSQSQETQYF.

This clonotype showed up just a few times. This rearrangement joins TRBV12-3 or TRBV12-4 to TRBJ1-2; a possible D gene is TRBD1 (5 bases). The CDR3 contains 12 residues. The V end lost 6 bases, the J end lost 5 bases, and 10 bases lay between the germline ends. This chain's CDR3 is CASSLGLYGYTF. The CDR3 DNA reads as TGTGCCAGCAGCTTGGGACTTTATGGCTACACCTTC.

This clonotype was seen only a few times. The V call is TRBV2, the J call TRBJ1-6, with 8 nucleotides matching TRBD1. This CDR3 is built from 15 residues. J lost 8 bases, V lost 6 bases, and 9 bases had no gene match. The germline gives CDR1 SNHLY, CDR2 FYNNEI. The DNA of the CDR3 is TGTGCCAGCAGGGTTGACAGGGGAGGAGATTCACCCCTCCACTTT. Translating it yields CASRVDRGGDSPLHF.

This clonotype came up a few times. V and J are TRBV5-1 and TRBJ2-2; D call uncertain. Trimming cost V 3 bases and J 3 bases, with 12 bases left between them. The CDR3 is 15 residues long. Per germline, CDR1 SGHRS and CDR2 YFSETQ. The CDR3 nucleotides are TGCGCCAGCAGCTGGGGTGCAGGCCACACCGGGGAGCTGTTTTTT. This gives the protein CASSWGAGHTGELFF.

V usage is TRBV5-1 and J usage is TRBJ1-2; D remains ambiguous. Between the trimmed V and J ends, which lost 0 bases and 7 bases, there was a span of 10 bases. This CDR3 contains 13 residues. Germline V gene lookup returns CDR1 SGHRS and CDR2 YFSETQ. The CDR3 loop is CASSLARGGGYTF. CDR3 DNA sequence: TGCGCCAGCAGCTTGGCCCGGGGAGGTGGCTACACCTTC. The full variable domain, in which reference TRBV5-1 and TRBJ1-2 provide the parts outside the CDR3, is KAGVTQTPRYLIKTRGQQVTLSCSPISGHRSVSWYQQTPGQGLQFLFEYFSETQRNKGNFPGRFSGRQFSNSRSEMNVSTLELGDSALYLCASSLARGGGYTFGSGTRLTVV.

This clonotype has more than one count but fewer than ten. The CDR3 nucleotides read TGTGCCAGTAGTATAACGGGACAGCACGATCAGCCCCAGCATTTT. Protein sequence: CASSITGQHDQPQHF. V is TRBV19 and J is TRBJ1-5, with 7 bases that match TRBD1. The J segment lost 5 bases and the V segment lost 2 bases, leaving 6 bases of the junction unmatched. The length of the CDR3 is 15 residues. The germline CDR1 and CDR2 sequences are LNHDA and SQIVND (reference sequence).

The J gene is TRBJ2-7, the V gene TRBV4-3; D is possibly TRBD1 or TRBD2 (5 bases each). The germline V gene encodes CDR1 LGHNA and CDR2 YSLEER. Between the trimmed V and J ends, which lost 3 bases and 4 bases, there was a span of 25 bases. The CDR3 loop spans 18 amino acids. Written as DNA, the CDR3 is TGCGCCAGCAGCCATTTTGGGGTCGCAACCGGGACGGATTACGAGCAGTACTTC. Translation: CASSHFGVATGTDYEQYF.

This clonotype was observed once. CDR3 in amino acids: CASSSDRGGNANTEAFF. The CDR3 DNA follows: TGTGCCAGCAGCTCTGACAGGGGTGGTAATGCGAACACTGAAGCTTTCTTT. This chain uses TRBV5-6 with TRBJ1-1; the match to TRBD1 covers 8 bases. The germline V gene has CDR1 SGHDT and CDR2 YYEEEE. The length of the CDR3 is 17 residues. With V trimmed by 3 bases and J by 1 base, 11 bases remained unmatched.

The gene calls are TRBV7-9 and TRBJ1-1; D may be TRBD1 (5 bases). This CDR3 is built from 14 residues. V gave up 5 bases and J gave up 4 bases, with 14 bases separating them. Per the germline V gene, CDR1 is SEHNR and CDR2 is FQNEAQ (reference sequence). This chain's CDR3 is CASSPREVSTEAFF. As DNA, the CDR3 is TGTGCCAGCAGCCCCAGGGAGGTGAGCACTGAAGCTTTCTTT. Supplemented by reference TRBV7-9 and TRBJ1-1, the full variable domain reads DTGVSQNPRHKITKRGQNVTFRCDPISEHNRLYWYRQTLGQGPEFLTYFQNEAQLEKSRLLSDRFSAERPKGSFSTLEIQRTEQGDSAMYLCASSPREVSTEAFFGQGTRLTVV.

This clonotype was seen repeatedly, ten times or more. The V and J genes are TRBV2 and TRBJ2-7; the match to TRBD1 covers 8 bases. Germline-derived CDR1 and CDR2 are SNHLY and FYNNEI. V was clipped by 2 bases and J by 9 bases; unmatched bases: 9. The CDR3 covers 14 residues. The CDR3 loop reads CASSESPGGIRQYV. CDR3 DNA sequence: TGTGCCAGCAGTGAATCTCCAGGGGGCATTCGGCAGTACGTC.

The chain carries TRBV6-4 and TRBJ1-1, with D hard to call. V lost 0 bases, J lost 1 base, and 18 bases lay in between. The CDR3 sequence is 18 residues long. CDR1 is MRHNA and CDR2 is SNTAGT in the germline V gene. The CDR3 loop is CASSDSTENRLSNTEAFF. DNA for the CDR3: TGTGCCAGCAGTGACTCGACGGAGAACCGTCTATCGAACACTGAAGCTTTCTTT.